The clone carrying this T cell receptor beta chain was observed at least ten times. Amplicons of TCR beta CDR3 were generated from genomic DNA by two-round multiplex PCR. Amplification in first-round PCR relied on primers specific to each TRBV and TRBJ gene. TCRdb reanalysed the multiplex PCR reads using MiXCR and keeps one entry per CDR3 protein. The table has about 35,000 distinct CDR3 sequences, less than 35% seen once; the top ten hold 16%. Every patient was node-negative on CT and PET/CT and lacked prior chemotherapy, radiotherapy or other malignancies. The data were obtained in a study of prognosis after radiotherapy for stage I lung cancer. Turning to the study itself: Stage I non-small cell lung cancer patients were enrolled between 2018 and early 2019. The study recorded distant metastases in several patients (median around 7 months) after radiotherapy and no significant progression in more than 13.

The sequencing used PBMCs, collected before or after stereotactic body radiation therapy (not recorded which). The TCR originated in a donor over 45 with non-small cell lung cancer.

In nucleotides, the CDR3 is TGTGCCAGCAGTACAGGGGCCTCCTACGAGCAGTACTTC. This translates into CASSTGASYEQYF. This rearrangement joins TRBV6-1 to TRBJ2-7, with TRBD1 matching over 7 bases. Trimming removed 5 bases from V and 0 bases from J; junction bases left unmatched: 1. Germline V CDR1 and CDR2: MNHNS, SASEGT. The CDR3 runs 13 residues.